Shown below are 15 T cell receptor beta chains from a single sample sequenced in a study of cytomegalovirus exposure and HLA in healthy donors. PCR amplification relied on 60 Vbeta primers (plus 13 Jbeta primers). Sequenced by immunoSEQ multiplex PCR; TCRdb stores in-frame clones only, minus some. The sample has about 130,000 clones; 75% to 80% are singletons. Sequencing was carried out using PBMCs. The receptors were sampled from a man aged 25 to 40 in good health and CMV-seronegative.

This sequence joins TRBV30 and TRBJ1-5; D is perhaps TRBD1 (5 bases). Germline V lookup: CDR1 GTSNPN, CDR2 SVGIG (reference sequence). The CDR3 spans 14 residues. Trimming took off 2 bases at V and 5 bases at J, with 13 bases between the two ends. In DNA, the CDR3 is TGTGCCTGGAGTCGGCAGGGTGGCGATCAGCCCCAGCATTTT. Amino acid sequence: CAWSRQGGDQPQHF.

The chain combines TRBV6-6 with TRBJ2-1; TRBD2 agrees at 10 bases. Trimming cost V 5 bases and J 7 bases; bases outside gene matches: 8. There are 15 residues in the CDR3. CDR1 and CDR2 from the germline V gene are MNHNY and SVGAGI (reference sequence). The CDR3 bases are TGTGCCAGCAGTACCTCTAGCGGGAGAAGGAATGAGCAGTTCTTC. Its protein product is CASSTSSGRRNEQFF.

The J gene is TRBJ2-1, the V gene TRBV5-1; 11 bases map to TRBD2. Looked up from germline, CDR1 is SGHRS and CDR2 is YFSETQ. Trimming took 6 bases from V and 10 from J; bases not matched to a gene: 6. The CDR3 length is 13 residues. The CDR3 DNA reads as TGCGCCAGCAACCTAGCGGGAGGCAGAGAGCAGTTCTTC. It yields the protein CASNLAGGREQFF.

This clone appeared once. The CDR3 bases are TGTGCCAGCAGTGCAGGGGCAAACAATCAGCCCCAGCATTTT. It is translated as CASSAGANNQPQHF. V is TRBV2 and J is TRBJ1-5, with D perhaps TRBD1 (6 bases). The CDR3 covers 14 residues. Germline V CDR1 and CDR2: SNHLY, FYNNEI. The ends were cut back, 4 bases at V and 3 bases at J, with 10 bases in the middle.

J is TRBJ2-1 and V is TRBV28; 7 bases map to TRBD1. Germline values: CDR1 MDHEN, CDR2 SYDVKM. This CDR3 is 15 amino acids long. The J segment lost 0 bases and the V segment lost 4 bases, leaving 3 bases of the junction unmatched. CDR3 sequence (DNA): TGTGCCAGCAGTTCCGGGACAGTCTCCTACAATGAGCAGTTCTTC. Protein sequence: CASSSGTVSYNEQFF. The whole variable domain, filled in from reference TRBV28 and TRBJ2-1, reads DVKVTQSSRYLVKRTGEKVFLECVQDMDHENMFWYRQDPGLGLRLIYFSYDVKMKEKGDIPEGYSVSREKKERFSLILESASTNQTSMYLCASSSGTVSYNEQFFGPGTRLTVL.

V and J are TRBV19 and TRBJ2-1; 8 nucleotides line up with TRBD2. V shed 3 bases, J shed 6 bases, and the junction held 13 bases outside the gene matches. CDR1 is LNHDA, CDR2 SQIVND, per germline (reference sequence). There are 17 residues in the CDR3. For the CDR3, the DNA is TGTGCCAGTAGTATTGGGACTAGAGGCCCTCCCGCCAATGAGCAGTTCTTC. It translates to CASSIGTRGPPANEQFF.

The genes are TRBV5-1 and TRBJ2-3; D not certain. The V gene's germline CDR1 is SGHRS and CDR2 YFSETQ. The V gene lost 4 bases and the J gene lost 0 bases, with 3 bases spanning the gap. The CDR3 sequence is 12 residues long. The CDR3 loop reads CASSESTDTQYF. CDR3 in DNA: TGCGCCAGCAGCGAGAGCACAGATACGCAGTATTTT.

CDR3 sequence (DNA): TGTGCCAGCAGCTTAATCTCGACCTCGGCAGGGTACGAGCAGTACTTC. The encoded protein is CASSLISTSAGYEQYF. This chain uses TRBV7-6 with TRBJ2-7; perhaps TRBD1 as D (5 bases). The CDR3 consists of 16 residues. Germline V lookup: CDR1 SGHVS, CDR2 FNYEAQ. V was cut by 2 bases and J by 4 bases, with 18 bases left in between.

With regard to this clone: The same CDR3 also results from other DNA sequences found in this sample. The rearrangement links TRBV28 to TRBJ1-2; no clear D. Germline V gives CDR1 MDHEN, CDR2 SYDVKM. The CDR3 totals 12 residues. V shed 2 bases and J shed 5 bases, with 6 bases lying between them. CDR3 coding DNA: TGTGCCAGCAGTTTAGATAGTTATGGCTACACCTTC. Its translation is CASSLDSYGYTF.

The chain joins TRBV11-3 to TRBJ1-1; 7 nucleotides align to TRBD1. The CDR3 consists of 17 residues. Germline V lookup: CDR1 SGHNT, CDR2 YENEEA. The junction had 9 bases not matched to a gene; V was cut back by 1 base and J by 1 base. This CDR3 is CASSLVGIRGPNTEAFF. CDR3 nucleotides: TGTGCCAGCAGCTTAGTGGGTATTAGGGGGCCGAACACTGAAGCTTTCTTT.

The V call is TRBV10-2, the J call TRBJ2-7; 9 nucleotides agree with TRBD2. The germline V gene has CDR1 WSHSY and CDR2 SAAADI. V was clipped by 3 bases and J by 3 bases; unmatched bases: 3. The length of the CDR3 is 14 residues. CDR3 protein: CASSETSGFYEQYF. The CDR3 region has the DNA TGCGCCAGCAGTGAAACTAGCGGGTTCTACGAGCAGTACTTC.

This clone was picked up a small number of times. The chain employs TRBV19 and TRBJ2-1, with TRBD1 as a possible D gene (5 bases). The germline V gene encodes CDR1 LNHDA and CDR2 SQIVND (reference sequence). Trimming took 3 bases from V and 5 from J, leaving 11 bases between them. The CDR3 is made up of 14 amino acids. This CDR3 is CASSMSRANNEQFF. CDR3 sequence (DNA): TGTGCCAGTAGTATGAGCAGGGCAAACAATGAGCAGTTCTTC.

The chain joins TRBV6-1 to TRBJ2-1; 13 nucleotides agree with TRBD2. The junction had 8 bases not matched to a gene; V was cut back by 9 bases and J by 6 bases. Germline V gives CDR1 MNHNS, CDR2 SASEGT. The CDR3 sequence is 15 residues long. CDR3 bases: TGTGCCAGTGAGAGACTAGCGGGAGGAGGCAATGAGCAGTTCTTC. Amino acids: CASERLAGGGNEQFF.

V gene TRBV6-6 combines with J gene TRBJ1-1; 9 nucleotides align to TRBD1. Germline trimming cut 5 bases from V and 6 bases from J; bases unmatched to any gene: 10. This CDR3 spans 15 amino acids. The germline CDR1 and CDR2 sequences are MNHNY and SVGAGI (reference sequence). The CDR3 sequence: CASSPGQGLGPEAFF. The CDR3 region has the DNA TGTGCCAGCAGTCCGGGACAGGGATTAGGGCCTGAAGCTTTCTTT.

This clone was picked up a small number of times. The chain carries TRBV10-2 and TRBJ2-1; 13 bases fit TRBD2. CDR1 and CDR2 (germline): WSHSY, SAAADI. V shed 4 bases, J shed 7 bases, and the junction held 10 bases outside the gene matches. The length of the CDR3 is 17 residues. The CDR3 is CASSGPKRTSGSNEQFF. The CDR3 DNA sequence: TGCGCCAGCAGTGGGCCCAAACGGACTAGCGGGAGTAATGAGCAGTTCTTC.